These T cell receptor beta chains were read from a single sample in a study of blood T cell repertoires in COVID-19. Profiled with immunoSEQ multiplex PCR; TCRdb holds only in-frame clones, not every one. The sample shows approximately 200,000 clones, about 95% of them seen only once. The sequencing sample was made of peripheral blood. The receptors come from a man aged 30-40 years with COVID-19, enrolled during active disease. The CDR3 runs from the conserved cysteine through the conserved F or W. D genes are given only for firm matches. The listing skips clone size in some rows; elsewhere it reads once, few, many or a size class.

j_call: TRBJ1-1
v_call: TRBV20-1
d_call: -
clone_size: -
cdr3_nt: TGCAGTGCTAGTGCCAGGATGAACACTGAAGCTTTCTTT
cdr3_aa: CSASARMNTEAFF

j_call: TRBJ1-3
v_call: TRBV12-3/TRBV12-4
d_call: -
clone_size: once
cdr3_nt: TGTGCCAGCAACGAGTTCACTGGAAACACCATATATTTT
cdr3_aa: CASNEFTGNTIYF

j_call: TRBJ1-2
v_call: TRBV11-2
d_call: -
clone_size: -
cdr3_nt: TGTGCCAGCAGCTCAGGGGCTGGGTATGGCTACACCTTC
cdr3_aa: CASSSGAGYGYTF

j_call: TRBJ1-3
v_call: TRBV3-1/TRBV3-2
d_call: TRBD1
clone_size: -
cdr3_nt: TGTGCCAGCAGCAGTCCGGGACAGGGCTCTGGAAACACCATATATTTT
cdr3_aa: CASSSPGQGSGNTIYF

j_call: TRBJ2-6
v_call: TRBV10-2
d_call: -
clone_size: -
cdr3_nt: TGCGCCAGCAGCGAGGAGGGTGCCGGGGCCAACGTCCTGACTTTC
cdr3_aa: CASSEEGAGANVLTF

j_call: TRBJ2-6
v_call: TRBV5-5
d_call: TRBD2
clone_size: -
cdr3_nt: TGTGCCAGCAGCCTTAGCGGGGGAGCGTCTGGGGCCAACGTCCTGACTTTC
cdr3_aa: CASSLSGGASGANVLTF

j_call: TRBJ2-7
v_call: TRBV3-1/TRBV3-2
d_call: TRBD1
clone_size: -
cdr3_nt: TGTGCCAGCAGCGCGGACAGGGGGCCCTACGAGCAGTACTTC
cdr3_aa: CASSADRGPYEQYF

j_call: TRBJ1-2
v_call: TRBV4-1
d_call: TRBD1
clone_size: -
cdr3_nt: TGCGCCAGCAGCCAACCTAGACAGGGGGCTTTTTATGGCTACACCTTC
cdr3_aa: CASSQPRQGAFYGYTF

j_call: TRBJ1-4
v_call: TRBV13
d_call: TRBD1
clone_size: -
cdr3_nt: TGTGCCAGCAGCCCCGACAGGGCAGGCAATGAAAAACTGTTTTTT
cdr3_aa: CASSPDRAGNEKLFF

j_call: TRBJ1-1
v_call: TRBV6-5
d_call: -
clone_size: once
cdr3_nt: TGTGCCAGCAGCGTGGACGGGGGTAAGACTGAAGCTTTCTTT
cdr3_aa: CASSVDGGKTEAFF

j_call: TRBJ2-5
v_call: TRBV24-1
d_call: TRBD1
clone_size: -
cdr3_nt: TGTGCCACCAGTGATGGTACTTCCGGGACAGGGGGCGCAGAGACCCAGTACTTC
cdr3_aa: CATSDGTSGTGGAETQYF

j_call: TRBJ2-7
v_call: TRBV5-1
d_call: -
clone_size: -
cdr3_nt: TGCGCCAGCAGCCTGGGGGGCAACAGCAACGAGCAGTACTTC
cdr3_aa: CASSLGGNSNEQYF

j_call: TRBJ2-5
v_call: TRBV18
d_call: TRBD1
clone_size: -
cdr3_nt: TGTGCCAGCTCACCGTTACAGGGGGTAGAGACCCAGTACTTC
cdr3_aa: CASSPLQGVETQYF

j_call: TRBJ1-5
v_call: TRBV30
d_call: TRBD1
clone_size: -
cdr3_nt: TGTGCCTGGCGGAGGACAGGGGGAGGCCAGCCCCAGCATTTT
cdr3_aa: CAWRRTGGGQPQHF

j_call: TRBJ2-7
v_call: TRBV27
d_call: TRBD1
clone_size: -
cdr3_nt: TGTGCCAGCAGTTTAATAGGGACAGAAATCTACGAGCAGTACTTC
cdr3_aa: CASSLIGTEIYEQYF

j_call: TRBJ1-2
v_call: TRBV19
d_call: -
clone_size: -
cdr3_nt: TGTGCCAGTATGCAACAGGGCCTGATTACTAACTATGGCTACACCTTC
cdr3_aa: CASMQQGLITNYGYTF

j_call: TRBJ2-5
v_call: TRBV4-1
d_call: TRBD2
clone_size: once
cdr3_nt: TGCGCCAGCAGCCAGCAAACTAGCGGGGGCCGTTACCAAGAGACCCAGTACTTC
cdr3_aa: CASSQQTSGGRYQETQYF

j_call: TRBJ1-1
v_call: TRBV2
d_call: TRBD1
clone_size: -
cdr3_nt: TGTGCCAGCAGTGAAGGACAGGGGAACACTGAAGCTTTCTTT
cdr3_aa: CASSEGQGNTEAFF

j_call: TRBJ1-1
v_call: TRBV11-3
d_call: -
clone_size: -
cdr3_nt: TGTGCCAGCAGCCGGGGTTTCGGCACTGAAGCTTTCTTT
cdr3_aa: CASSRGFGTEAFF

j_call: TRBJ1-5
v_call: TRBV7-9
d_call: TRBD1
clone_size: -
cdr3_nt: TGTGCCAGCAGCTTATACGGGAGGACAGGGTCGATAAATCAGCCCCAGCATTTT
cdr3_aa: CASSLYGRTGSINQPQHF

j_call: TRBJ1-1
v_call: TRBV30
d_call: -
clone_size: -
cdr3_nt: TGTGCCTGGAGGAGGAACACTGAAGCTTTCTTT
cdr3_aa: CAWRRNTEAFF

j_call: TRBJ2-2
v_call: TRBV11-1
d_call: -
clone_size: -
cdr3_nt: TGTGCCAGCAAGCGGGGACAACTAAACACCGGGGAGCTGTTTTTT
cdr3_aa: CASKRGQLNTGELFF

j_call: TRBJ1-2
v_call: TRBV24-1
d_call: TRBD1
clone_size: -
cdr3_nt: TGTGCCACCAGTGGGGGGACAGGGGATGGCTACACCTTC
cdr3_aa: CATSGGTGDGYTF

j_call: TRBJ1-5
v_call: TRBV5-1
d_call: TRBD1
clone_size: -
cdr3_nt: TGCGCCAGCAGCAGGTCCGGGACAGCCGATCAGCCCCAGCATTTT
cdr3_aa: CASSRSGTADQPQHF

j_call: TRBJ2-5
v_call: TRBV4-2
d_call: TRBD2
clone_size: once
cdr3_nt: TGTGCCAGCAGCCAAGTAGCGGGCAACCAAGAGACCCAGTACTTC
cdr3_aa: CASSQVAGNQETQYF

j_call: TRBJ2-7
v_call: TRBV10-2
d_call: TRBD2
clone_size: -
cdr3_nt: TGCGCCAGCTTGGCTAGCGGGAGCGCCTACGAGCAGTACTTC
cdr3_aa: CASLASGSAYEQYF

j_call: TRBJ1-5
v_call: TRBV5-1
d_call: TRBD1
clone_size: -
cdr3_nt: TGCGCCAGCAGCTTAACCGGGACAGGGGTGGACAATCAGCCCCAGCATTTT
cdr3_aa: CASSLTGTGVDNQPQHF

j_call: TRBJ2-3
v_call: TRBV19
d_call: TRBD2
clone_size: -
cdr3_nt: TGTGCCAGTAGTATTTCTAGCGGGGGGGCAGATACGCAGTATTTT
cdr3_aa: CASSISSGGADTQYF

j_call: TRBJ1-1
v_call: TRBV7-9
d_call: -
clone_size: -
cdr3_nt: TGTGCCAGCAGCTTAGAACAGGGCGGACTGGAAGCTTTCTTT
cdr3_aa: CASSLEQGGLEAFF

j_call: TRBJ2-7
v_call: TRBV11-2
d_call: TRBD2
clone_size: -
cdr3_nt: TGTGCCAGCAGCCCAAGGACTAGCGGGGGGCCCTACGAGCAGTACTTC
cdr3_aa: CASSPRTSGGPYEQYF

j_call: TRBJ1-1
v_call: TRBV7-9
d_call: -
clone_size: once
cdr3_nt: TGTGCCAGCAGCCCGGGGGGGACAAGAGCTTTCTTT
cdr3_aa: CASSPGGTRAFF

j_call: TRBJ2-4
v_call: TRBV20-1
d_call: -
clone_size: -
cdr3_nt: TGCAGTGCTAGTGAAGGACAGCTAGCCAAAAACATTCAGTACTTC
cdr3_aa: CSASEGQLAKNIQYF

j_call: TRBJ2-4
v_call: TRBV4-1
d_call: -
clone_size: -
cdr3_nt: TGCGCCAGCAGCCAAGACGATCGGCTAGTCGGGAACATTCAGTACTTC
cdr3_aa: CASSQDDRLVGNIQYF

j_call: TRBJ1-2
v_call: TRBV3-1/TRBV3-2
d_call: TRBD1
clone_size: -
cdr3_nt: TGTGCCAGCAGCCCGAGGGACAGGCTCTATGGCTACACCTTC
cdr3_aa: CASSPRDRLYGYTF

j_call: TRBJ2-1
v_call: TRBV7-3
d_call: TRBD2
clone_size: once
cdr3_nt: TGTGCCAGCAGCCCCGATATGGGACTACCCTACAATGAGCAGTTCTTC
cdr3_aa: CASSPDMGLPYNEQFF

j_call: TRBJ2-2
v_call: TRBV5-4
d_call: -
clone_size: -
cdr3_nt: TGTGCCAGCAGCTCCCCTCCACAGGGAGAACTGTTTTTT
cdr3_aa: CASSSPPQGELFF

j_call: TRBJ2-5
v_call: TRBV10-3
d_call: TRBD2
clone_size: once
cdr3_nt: TGTGCCATCAGCGACCCTTCAGGGGAGCGGGGGCAAGAGACCCAGTACTTC
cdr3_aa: CAISDPSGERGQETQYF

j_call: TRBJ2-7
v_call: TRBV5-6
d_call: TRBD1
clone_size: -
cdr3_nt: TGTGCCAGCAGCAGGACAGGGGGCACCTTCTACGAGCAGTACTTC
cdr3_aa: CASSRTGGTFYEQYF

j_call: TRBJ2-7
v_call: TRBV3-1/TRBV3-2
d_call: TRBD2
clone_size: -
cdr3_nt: TGTGCCAGCAGCCTTACTAGCGGGGGGGCCGATCCCTACGAGCAGTACTTC
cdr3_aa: CASSLTSGGADPYEQYF

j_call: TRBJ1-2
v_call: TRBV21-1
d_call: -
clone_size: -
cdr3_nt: TGTGCCAGCAGCAAAGCGCTTTATAATCAAGACAGTGGCTACACCTTC
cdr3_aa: CASSKALYNQDSGYTF

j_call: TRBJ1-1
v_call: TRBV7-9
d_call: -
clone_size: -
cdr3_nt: TGTGCCAGCAGCTTAAGGAGGGAATTCGTTAACACTGAAGCTTTCTTT
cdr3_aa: CASSLRREFVNTEAFF